A selection of T cell receptor beta chains follows, all from one sample in a study of CD4 T cells in relation to SARS-CoV-2 and coronaviruses. The assay was immunoSEQ multiplex PCR, and TCRdb's table has in-frame clones only and misses some. Altogether just under 30,000 clones are present, roughly 78% being singletons, with the ten largest covering 9% to 15%. Their antigens remain unidentified. The sample was CD4+ T cells from PBMCs, cultured in vitro. These receptor sequences come from a human donor in good health. CDR3s include the opening cysteine and the closing phenylalanine or tryptophan. Fields, in order: J gene, D gene, clone size, V gene, CDR3 DNA, CDR3 protein. The D gene is left open where the match is weak. Size is stated for part of the rows, as once, few or many counts, or as a class when the clone is expanded.

J gene: TRBJ1-2; D gene: -; clone size: -; V gene: TRBV19; CDR3 DNA: TGTGCCAGTAGTAGGGACGGGAGTGTCTACGGCTACACCTTC; CDR3 protein: CASSRDGSVYGYTF
J gene: TRBJ1-5; D gene: TRBD1; clone size: -; V gene: TRBV29-1; CDR3 DNA: TGCAGCGTGGGGGACAGCCCAAATCAGCCCCAGCATTTT; CDR3 protein: CSVGDSPNQPQHF
J gene: TRBJ2-3; D gene: -; clone size: -; V gene: TRBV4-3; CDR3 DNA: TGCGCCAGCAGCCCCGGCCGGGCGGGGGCCATACATACGCAGTATTTT; CDR3 protein: CASSPGRAGAIHTQYF
J gene: TRBJ2-2; D gene: -; clone size: -; V gene: TRBV19; CDR3 DNA: TGTGCCAGTAGTCTTAGGGAGTCCGGGGAGCTGTTTTTT; CDR3 protein: CASSLRESGELFF
J gene: TRBJ2-1; D gene: -; clone size: -; V gene: TRBV2; CDR3 DNA: TGTGCCAGCAGTGAGCCCGGGACCCCCAACGACAATGAGCAGTTCTTC; CDR3 protein: CASSEPGTPNDNEQFF
J gene: TRBJ2-1; D gene: -; clone size: few; V gene: TRBV6-6; CDR3 DNA: TGTGCCAGCAGCCTACTAGGATTTCCGTTCTTC; CDR3 protein: CASSLLGFPFF
J gene: TRBJ2-1; D gene: -; clone size: -; V gene: TRBV25-1; CDR3 DNA: TGTGCCAGCGCGGGACTTTTCAATGAGCAGTTCTTC; CDR3 protein: CASAGLFNEQFF
J gene: TRBJ2-7; D gene: -; clone size: few; V gene: TRBV10-2; CDR3 DNA: TGCGCCAGCAGTGAGGGAGGCTACGAGCAGTACTTC; CDR3 protein: CASSEGGYEQYF
J gene: TRBJ2-5; D gene: -; clone size: -; V gene: TRBV5-4; CDR3 DNA: TGTGCCAGCAGCCTGGCGGGGCAGCAGTGGACCCAGTACTTC; CDR3 protein: CASSLAGQQWTQYF
J gene: TRBJ1-2; D gene: -; clone size: -; V gene: TRBV9; CDR3 DNA: TGTGCCAGCAGCGTAGATCTCGGGGTGGGCCGGGTCGGTGGCTACACCTTC; CDR3 protein: CASSVDLGVGRVGGYTF
J gene: TRBJ2-7; D gene: -; clone size: once; V gene: TRBV6-1; CDR3 DNA: TGTGCCAGCAGTGAAGAGTGGACAGACACCTACGAGCAGTACTTC; CDR3 protein: CASSEEWTDTYEQYF
J gene: TRBJ2-7; D gene: TRBD2; clone size: -; V gene: TRBV6-4; CDR3 DNA: TGTGCCAGCAGTGATCACGACCTAGCGGGAGGATGTCGGGAGCAGTACTTC; CDR3 protein: CASSDHDLAGGCREQYF
J gene: TRBJ2-2; D gene: -; clone size: -; V gene: TRBV19; CDR3 DNA: TGTGCCAGTAGTGCTGACGGCCACACCGGGGAGCTGTTTTTT; CDR3 protein: CASSADGHTGELFF
J gene: TRBJ1-4; D gene: -; clone size: -; V gene: TRBV3-1/TRBV3-2; CDR3 DNA: TGTGCCAGCAGCCCCGCTGGCTGGGAAAAACTGTTTTTT; CDR3 protein: CASSPAGWEKLFF
J gene: TRBJ2-3; D gene: TRBD2; clone size: -; V gene: TRBV20-1; CDR3 DNA: TGCAGTGCTAGTCCTCGAGCGGGGGACTCGAATACGCAGTATTTT; CDR3 protein: CSASPRAGDSNTQYF
J gene: TRBJ1-4; D gene: -; clone size: few; V gene: TRBV7-9; CDR3 DNA: TGTGCCAGCAGCCCAGGGGCTTCAGGGCGCGGTGAAAAACTGTTTTTT; CDR3 protein: CASSPGASGRGEKLFF
J gene: TRBJ2-7; D gene: -; clone size: -; V gene: TRBV20-1; CDR3 DNA: TGCAGTGCCAAGTTGGGGTTCGAGCAGTACTTC; CDR3 protein: CSAKLGFEQYF
J gene: TRBJ1-3; D gene: TRBD1; clone size: -; V gene: TRBV5-1; CDR3 DNA: TGCGCCAGCAGCTCGACCGGGACAGCCCCCTCTGGAAACACCATATATTTT; CDR3 protein: CASSSTGTAPSGNTIYF
J gene: TRBJ1-4; D gene: -; clone size: -; V gene: TRBV3-1/TRBV3-2; CDR3 DNA: TGTGCCAGCAGCCGCAGTTTAACTAATGAAAAACTGTTTTTT; CDR3 protein: CASSRSLTNEKLFF
J gene: TRBJ2-3; D gene: TRBD2; clone size: -; V gene: TRBV11-3; CDR3 DNA: TGTGCCAGCAGCCCCGGGACTAGCCTAGATACGCAGTATTTT; CDR3 protein: CASSPGTSLDTQYF
J gene: TRBJ2-3; D gene: TRBD2; clone size: -; V gene: TRBV10-3; CDR3 DNA: TGTGCCAGCGCAGCGGGAGGGAGCACAGATACGCAGTATTTT; CDR3 protein: CASAAGGSTDTQYF
J gene: TRBJ2-7; D gene: -; clone size: -; V gene: TRBV11-2; CDR3 DNA: TGTGCCAGCAGCAACTACGAGCAGTACTTC; CDR3 protein: CASSNYEQYF
J gene: TRBJ2-7; D gene: TRBD2; clone size: -; V gene: TRBV7-2; CDR3 DNA: TGTGCCAGCAGCTCAACGGGGGGGACCTACGAGCAGTACTTC; CDR3 protein: CASSSTGGTYEQYF
J gene: TRBJ1-5; D gene: TRBD1; clone size: -; V gene: TRBV5-8; CDR3 DNA: TGTGCCAGCAGCAAGTCGACAGGGTCTGGAATCTTTCAGCCCCAGCATTTT; CDR3 protein: CASSKSTGSGIFQPQHF
J gene: TRBJ1-5; D gene: TRBD1; clone size: -; V gene: TRBV6-5; CDR3 DNA: TGTGCCAGCAGTACCCGACAGGGGCAAGGGCAGCCCCAGCATTTT; CDR3 protein: CASSTRQGQGQPQHF
J gene: TRBJ2-1; D gene: -; clone size: -; V gene: TRBV5-4; CDR3 DNA: TGTGCCAGCAGCTTGGGGACGCTTCTAGACAATGAGCAGTTCTTC; CDR3 protein: CASSLGTLLDNEQFF
J gene: TRBJ2-5; D gene: -; clone size: -; V gene: TRBV7-2; CDR3 DNA: TGTGCCAGCAGCTCCTGGCCGGGGGACTGGCAGTCCCAAGAGACCCAGTACTTC; CDR3 protein: CASSSWPGDWQSQETQYF
J gene: TRBJ1-5; D gene: -; clone size: -; V gene: TRBV24-1; CDR3 DNA: TGTGCCACCAGTGGGGGTGGTAATCAGCCCCAGCATTTT; CDR3 protein: CATSGGGNQPQHF
J gene: TRBJ2-2; D gene: -; clone size: -; V gene: TRBV7-9; CDR3 DNA: TGTGCCAGCAGCCGTTTGGGTGGGAGCGTCGCCGGGGAGCTGTTTTTT; CDR3 protein: CASSRLGGSVAGELFF
J gene: TRBJ2-7; D gene: -; clone size: -; V gene: TRBV2; CDR3 DNA: TGTGCCAGCAGGCCAACAGTCTCCTACGAGCAGTACTTC; CDR3 protein: CASRPTVSYEQYF
J gene: TRBJ1-1; D gene: -; clone size: -; V gene: TRBV27; CDR3 DNA: TGTGCCAGCAGTTCCGGCCTCCGGGAAGGAGCTTTCTTT; CDR3 protein: CASSSGLREGAFF
J gene: TRBJ1-3; D gene: -; clone size: -; V gene: TRBV6-7; CDR3 DNA: TGTGCCAGCGGGACGGACTCTGGAAACACCATATATTTT; CDR3 protein: CASGTDSGNTIYF